The 27 T cell receptor beta chains below come from one sample, sequenced in a study of human T cells and chemical hapten exposure. Sample time point: pre-sensitization, week 0. The sample's treatment: therapeutic diphenylcyclopropenone sensitization with weekly scalp DPC. TCRdb reprocessed the RACE reads with MiXCR, giving one entry per CDR3 protein. The sample includes about 42,000 distinct CDR3 sequences, roughly an eighth of them seen just once. The sequenced sample was whole blood, obtained in connection with sensitization to the hapten diphenylcyclopropenone (DPC). The receptor set was obtained from a woman aged 30 to 39 with alopecia areata. Some clones in this sample may be carry-over from other donors' samples.

Ten or more counts support this clonotype. V gene TRBV14 combines with J gene TRBJ2-7; D not certain. Germline loops: CDR1 SGHDN, CDR2 FVKESK. Trimming left V 1 base short and J 6 bases short, with 13 bases between. The CDR3 sequence is 14 residues long. In DNA, the CDR3 is TGTGCCAGCAGCCAAGTAGACACCACGGGCGAGCAGTACTTC. It is translated as CASSQVDTTGEQYF.

This clonotype was detected many times. This sequence joins TRBV6-2 or TRBV6-3 and TRBJ1-1; no clear D. The V gene's germline CDR1 is MNHEY and CDR2 SVGEGT. V was clipped by 2 bases and J by 1 base, with 5 bases between them. CDR3 size: 13 residues. The CDR3 reads CASSYQANTEAFF. The CDR3 coding sequence is TGTGCCAGCAGTTACCAAGCGAACACTGAAGCTTTCTTT.

This clonotype was recorded a few times. The chain is built from TRBV29-1 and TRBJ2-5; no reliable D call. This CDR3 comprises 12 residues. Germline CDR1 is SQVTM and CDR2 is ANQGSEA. V gave up 7 bases and J gave up 0 bases, with 9 bases separating them. This CDR3 is CSANLYQETQYF. CDR3 nucleotide sequence: TGCAGCGCCAACCTGTACCAAGAGACCCAGTACTTC.

This chain joins TRBV12-3 or TRBV12-4 and TRBJ2-1, with D maybe TRBD2 (5 bases). Trimming removed 4 bases at V and 6 bases at J, with 13 bases between. This CDR3 comprises 14 residues. The CDR3 is CASSSPGKRNEQFF. The DNA of the CDR3 is TGTGCCAGCAGTTCTCCCGGGAAGCGCAATGAGCAGTTCTTC.

The sample holds many counts of this clonotype. The V call is TRBV7-9, the J call TRBJ1-2, with D possibly matching TRBD1 (6 bases). V lost 3 bases, J lost 5 bases, and 10 bases lay in between. Per germline, CDR1 SEHNR and CDR2 FQNEAQ (reference sequence). This CDR3 region has 13 residues. The CDR3, as DNA: TGTGCCAGCAGCTTTACAGGGTCATATGGCTACACCTTC. Translated: CASSFTGSYGYTF. The full variable domain, its missing parts supplied by reference TRBV7-9 and TRBJ1-2, is DTGVSQNPRHKITKRGQNVTFRCDPISEHNRLYWYRQTLGQGPEFLTYFQNEAQLEKSRLLSDRFSAERPKGSFSTLEIQRTEQGDSAMYLCASSFTGSYGYTFGSGTRLTVV.

The chain combines TRBV7-2 with TRBJ1-2; D may be TRBD1 (5 bases). Germline V CDR1 and CDR2: SGHTA, FQGNSA. V gave up 1 base and J gave up 10 bases, with 13 bases separating them. The CDR3 is made up of 13 amino acids. The CDR3 loop is CASSLGQGEAYTF. The CDR3 bases are TGTGCCAGCAGCTTAGGGCAGGGAGAGGCCTACACCTTC. The full variable domain, its missing parts supplied by reference TRBV7-2 and TRBJ1-2, is GAGVSQSPSNKVTEKGKDVELRCDPISGHTALYWYRQSLGQGLEFLIYFQGNSAPDKSGLPSDRFSAERTGGSVSTLTIQRTQQEDSAVYLCASSLGQGEAYTFGSGTRLTVV.

This clonotype has at least ten counts. The chain recombines TRBV4-3 with TRBJ2-2; no clear D. Germline V gene lookup returns CDR1 LGHNA and CDR2 YSLEER. CDR3 length: 14 residues. The V end was cut by 0 bases, the J end by 6 bases, with 8 bases between. The CDR3 DNA is TGCGCCAGCAGCCAAGATCTGCCAGCCGGGGAGCTGTTTTTT. Residues: CASSQDLPAGELFF.

This clonotype was picked up many times. This chain links TRBV12-3 or TRBV12-4 with TRBJ1-1, with D maybe TRBD1 (6 bases). With 6 bases removed from V and 0 bases from J, the gap between germline ends came to 23 bases. The CDR3 extends over 18 amino acids. Here the CDR3 DNA reads TGTGCCAGCAGCCACCGGAGGGGGGCCTCACCCTTGAACACTGAAGCTTTCTTT. It is translated as CASSHRRGASPLNTEAFF.

The chain is built from TRBV14 and TRBJ2-3, with a tentative D call TRBD1 (6 bases). Germline V lookup: CDR1 SGHDN, CDR2 FVKESK. V lost 5 bases, J lost 6 bases, and 6 bases lay in between. The CDR3 covers 11 residues. In DNA form, the CDR3 reads TGTGCCAGCAGCAGGGGGGATACGCAGTATTTT. Amino acids: CASSRGDTQYF.

This clonotype has ten or more counts. This rearrangement joins TRBV29-1 to TRBJ2-1; TRBD2 is a possible D gene (6 bases). This CDR3 has 10 amino acids. Germline CDR1 SQVTM, CDR2 ANQGSEA. Here the CDR3 reads CGGIFNEQFF. CDR3 in DNA: TGCGGAGGGATCTTCAATGAGCAGTTCTTC.

This clonotype was counted only a few times. The chain combines TRBV29-1 with TRBJ2-3; TRBD2 aligns across 10 bases. The V gene end was trimmed by 6 bases and the J gene end by 4 bases; junction bases not matched to a gene: 7. The CDR3 extends over 14 amino acids. Germline lookup yields CDR1 SQVTM and CDR2 ANQGSEA. The CDR3 here is CSVIAGGGADTQYF. Written as DNA, the CDR3 is TGCAGCGTGATAGCGGGAGGAGGGGCAGATACGCAGTATTTT.

DNA for the CDR3: TGTGCCATCATGGAGCAAGAGACCCAGTACTTC. Translation gives CAIMEQETQYF. This chain joins TRBV10-3 and TRBJ2-5, with D hard to call. This CDR3 is 11 amino acids long. Trimming cost V 7 bases and J 2 bases, with 5 bases left between them. The germline V gene has CDR1 ENHRY and CDR2 SYGVKD.

This clonotype was detected a few times. The chain recombines TRBV5-1 with TRBJ1-5; tentative D call: TRBD1 (6 bases). Germline assignment: CDR1 SGHRS and CDR2 YFSETQ. V was pared by 4 bases and J by 5 bases, with 31 bases between. The CDR3 runs 20 residues. As DNA, the CDR3 is TGCGCCAGCAGCCTCGTGTACACAGGGATGGAGGGGAAATGGGATCAGCCCCAGCATTTT. Encoded protein: CASSLVYTGMEGKWDQPQHF.

The rearrangement joins TRBV12-3 or TRBV12-4 to TRBJ1-5; possible D gene TRBD1, 5 bases. The CDR3 has 14 amino acids. V was trimmed by 3 bases and J by 3 bases, leaving 9 bases between them. In nucleotides, the CDR3 is TGTGCCAGCAGTTTGGGGGGTGACAATCAGCCCCAGCATTTT. Its protein product is CASSLGGDNQPQHF.

This clonotype turned up a few times. This chain joins TRBV18 and TRBJ2-6; the D gene is possibly TRBD2 (6 bases). The CDR3 is 15 residues long. Germline CDR1 KGHSH, CDR2 LQKENI. Trimming removed 3 bases from V and 12 bases from J, with 18 bases in between. The CDR3 nucleotides are TGTGCCAGCTCACCGACGGACGACCCCGGGGGCGTCCTGACTTTC. Encoded protein: CASSPTDDPGGVLTF.

The gene calls are TRBV28 and TRBJ1-6; the D is unclear. V lost 6 bases, J lost 13 bases, and 13 bases lay in between. This CDR3 region has 12 residues. From germline, CDR1 is MDHEN and CDR2 SYDVKM. The CDR3 loop reads CASSVPRTPLHF. The CDR3 DNA is TGTGCCAGCAGCGTACCCAGAACGCCCCTCCACTTT.

This sequence joins TRBV5-6 and TRBJ2-3, with 10 bases aligning to TRBD2. The CDR3 is made up of 16 amino acids. Per germline, CDR1 SGHDT and CDR2 YYEEEE. V lost 6 bases and J lost 2; bases outside the gene matches: 9. CDR3 nucleotides: TGTGCCAGCACCCTCCGGACTAGCGGATACACAGATACGCAGTATTTT. Translated, it gives CASTLRTSGYTDTQYF.

This clonotype was seen ten or more times. This chain uses TRBV6-5 with TRBJ1-1, with unresolved D. This CDR3 has 11 amino acids. V dropped 5 bases and J dropped 11 bases, with 12 bases sitting between them. From germline, CDR1 is MNHEY and CDR2 SVGAGI. The chain's CDR3 is CASSTFHAAFF. As DNA, the CDR3 is TGTGCCAGCAGTACCTTTCACGCGGCTTTCTTT.

J is TRBJ2-3 and V is TRBV6-1; D is unresolved. CDR1 and CDR2 (germline): MNHNS, SASEGT. The length of the CDR3 is 13 residues. V was cut by 3 bases and J by 5 bases, with 9 bases left in between. The chain's CDR3 is CASSDMGLDTQYF. The CDR3 region has the DNA TGTGCCAGCAGTGACATGGGTTTAGATACGCAGTATTTT.

This clonotype was counted a few times. The J gene is TRBJ2-3, the V gene TRBV29-1; D perhaps matches TRBD2 (5 bases). V lost 6 bases, J lost 6 bases, and 10 bases lay in between. CDR3 size: 11 residues. CDR1 SQVTM and CDR2 ANQGSEA come from the germline V gene. The DNA of the CDR3 is TGCAGCGTAGCTCCGGGGGATACGCAGTATTTT. Encoded protein: CSVAPGDTQYF.

This clonotype was detected ten times or more. The V and J genes are TRBV5-1 and TRBJ1-6; D ambiguous. Trimming cost V 1 base and J 8 bases, with 10 bases left between them. The germline gives CDR1 SGHRS, CDR2 YFSETQ. CDR3 length: 14 residues. In DNA form, the CDR3 reads TGCGCCAGCAGCTTGAGGGCAGGAGATTCACCCCTCCACTTT. It codes for CASSLRAGDSPLHF.

This clonotype was counted a few times. The chain recombines TRBV7-8 with TRBJ2-3, with D possibly matching TRBD2 (5 bases). Per germline, CDR1 SGHVS and CDR2 FQNEAQ. This CDR3 is 14 amino acids long. V lost 2 bases, J lost 4 bases, and 10 bases lay in between. In nucleotides, the CDR3 is TGTGCCAGCAGCTTACAATGGGAGTCAGATACGCAGTATTTT. Translation: CASSLQWESDTQYF.

This clonotype was counted ten times or more. The chain uses TRBV20-1 and TRBJ2-7, with D unclear. Trimming stripped 6 bases from V and 3 bases from J, with 15 bases between. The germline V gene has CDR1 DFQATT and CDR2 SNEGSKA (reference sequence). This CDR3 is 13 amino acids long. CDR3 nucleotides: TGCAGTGCCCAACCAGACACCCGCTACGAGCAGTACTTC. This gives the protein CSAQPDTRYEQYF.

Many counts were recorded for this clonotype. The gene calls are TRBV30 and TRBJ2-1; D is possibly TRBD1 or TRBD2 (5 bases each). CDR1 is GTSNPN and CDR2 is SVGIG in the germline V gene (reference sequence). The CDR3 covers 15 residues. Trimming pared 6 bases from V and 4 bases from J, leaving 19 bases between. The CDR3 sequence: CACATGTTGYNEQFF. CDR3 DNA: TGTGCCTGTGCGACCGGGACGACCGGTTACAATGAGCAGTTCTTC.

The chain employs TRBV7-2 and TRBJ1-1; D remains ambiguous. Germline assignment: CDR1 SGHTA and CDR2 FQGNSA. This CDR3 has 15 residues. Trimming cost V 1 base and J 1 base, with 10 bases left between them. CDR3 in amino acids: CASSLGRQQNTEAFF. In nucleotides, the CDR3 is TGTGCCAGCAGCTTAGGTCGACAACAGAACACTGAAGCTTTCTTT.

The J gene is TRBJ2-3, the V gene TRBV5-1; 14 bases are shared with TRBD2. This CDR3 is built from 16 residues. The V gene's germline CDR1 is SGHRS and CDR2 YFSETQ. V was clipped by 0 bases and J by 6 bases; unmatched bases: 3. CDR3 coding DNA: TGCGCCAGCAGCTTGGCCGGGACTAGCGGGAGCGATACGCAGTATTTT. Amino acids: CASSLAGTSGSDTQYF.

A few counts support this clonotype. The chain uses TRBV28 and TRBJ1-1; D gene ambiguous. The V and J ends lost 7 bases and 4 bases respectively, with 7 bases between them. This CDR3 is built from 11 residues. CDR1 MDHEN and CDR2 SYDVKM come from the germline V gene. CDR3 protein: CASTLLTEAFF. As DNA, the CDR3 is TGTGCCAGCACCCTCCTCACTGAAGCTTTCTTT.